This T cell receptor (beta chain) appears in the sequencing data of a study of blood T cell repertoires in COVID-19. Study background: COVID-19 samples, acute and convalescent, were from the United States, Italy and Spain. Nucleic acid was either cDNA or gDNA, and it came from T cells, B-cell-depleted T cells, or PBMCs.

CDR3 length: 17 amino acids. Germline CDR1 reads SGDLS; CDR2 reads YYNGEE. V lost 1 base, J lost 8 bases, and 14 bases stayed unmatched. TCRdb's copy holds only in-frame clones and misses some; the assay was immunoSEQ multiplex PCR. The table records about 300,000 clones, approximately 84% of them present only once. The cohort comprised adults aged 18 to 89 years residing in about two dozen US areas. The chain links TRBV9 to TRBJ2-3; the match to TRBD2 covers 9 bases. What was sequenced was PBMCs or T cells enriched from blood (not recorded which). This clonotype was sampled from a woman aged 18-29 years who had recovered from COVID-19. The DNA for the CDR3 is TGTGCCAGCAGCGTATCCAAGCGGGGGGAACTCTTTGGTACGCAGTATTTT. Protein sequence: CASSVSKRGELFGTQYF.